This T cell receptor beta chain was identified in a study of T cells in Graves' hyperthyroidism and ophthalmopathy. In its sample, this clonotype was seen many times. Using RNA transcripts as the source, TCR beta CDR3 regions were amplified. During a first-round RT-PCR of the TCR CDR3, the HTBI primer set was used. TCRdb re-analysed the multiplex PCR reads in MiXCR, keeping a single row per CDR3 protein. The sample carries approximately 380,000 distinct CDR3 sequences, over 11% recorded once. Per the germline V gene, CDR1 is PRHDT and CDR2 is FYEKMQ (reference sequence). V was shortened by 5 bases and J by 3 bases, with 16 bases between the two germline ends. The CDR3 has 16 amino acids.

The sequencing sample was made of blood. The V and J genes are TRBV13 and TRBJ1-4, with D maybe TRBD1 (6 bases). This sequence was found in a man over 45 with Graves' ophthalmopathy. CDR3 in DNA: TGTGCCAGCAGCCTACGTAAACAGGGCCCTAATGAAAAACTGTTTTTT. It specifies CASSLRKQGPNEKLFF.